The clone carrying this T cell receptor (beta chain) was recorded at least ten times. The sample is drawn from a study of response to subunit inactivated influenza vaccine. From the RT-PCR reads, TCRdb called clonotypes with MiXCR, one entry per CDR3 protein. Of 500,000 to 700,000 distinct CDR3 sequences in the sample, approximately 24% were seen once. The ends were cut back, 4 bases at V and 4 bases at J, with 4 bases in the middle. The germline gives CDR1 MNHNS, CDR2 SASEGT. This CDR3 contains 11 residues. Another study also made use of these data, one on T cells expressing NK-cell markers. That paper states: Production of TCR beta cDNA relied on 5'RACE template switching with UMIs. Seven HCMV-seropositive donors and one seronegative donor made up the eight sequenced donors. Each of 5 to 7 donors carried dominant NKG2C+ clonotypes accounting for roughly 1.0-7.5% of CD8+ T cells. Specificity for HCMV among expanded NKG2C+ T cell clones was not established.

The material sequenced was CD4+ T cells sorted from PBMCs, taken 11 to 12 days after vaccination. The source of this sequence is a man in his forties or fifties who received an inactivated influenza vaccine. The chain recombines TRBV6-1 with TRBJ1-2; no reliable D call. The CDR3 reads CASSGSYGYTF. The CDR3 coding sequence is TGTGCCAGCAGTGGAAGCTATGGCTACACCTTC.